This record concerns one T cell receptor beta chain sequence. As yet, its antigen is unknown. The record originates from a study of cytomegalovirus exposure and HLA in healthy donors. General observations from the study: Most TCR sequences were uncommon, yet certain public TCRs appeared in many donors. A subsequent analysis found that TCR clusters from the first cohort also tended to co-occur in the 90 to 150 validation repertoires, with 90% to 95% of cluster scores above 0. Three of the chains that were CMV-associated were confirmed in vitro to be specific for CMV antigens.

Libraries were prepared by immunoSEQ multiplex PCR; TCRdb keeps only in-frame clonotypes and omits some of them. The sample has some 170,000 clones, 86% seen once. The donors were part of the roughly 130-subject validation cohort, which stood apart from the roughly 670-subject first cohort. The CDR3 spans 14 residues. V gave up 4 bases and J gave up 8 bases; unmatched junction bases: 9. Germline loops: CDR1 GTSNPN, CDR2 SVGIG (reference sequence). This clonotype originated in a man aged 18 to 35 in good health and CMV-seropositive. The sample taken for sequencing was PBMCs. The chain joins TRBV30 to TRBJ1-4; 8 nucleotides line up with TRBD1. The CDR3 DNA reads as TGTGCCTGGACGATTGGACAGGGTGAAGAAAAACTGTTTTTT. Translated: CAWTIGQGEEKLFF.